These 2 T cell receptor beta chains originate from one sample sequenced in a study of blood T cell repertoires in COVID-19. Assay: immunoSEQ multiplex PCR; the TCRdb copy retains only in-frame clones and omits some. The table shows roughly 90,000 clones, with roughly 83% occurring only once. Sequenced input: peripheral blood. Receptors originate from a woman aged 80 or over with active or convalescent COVID-19.

The V and J genes are TRBV29-1 and TRBJ2-2; 9 nucleotides align to TRBD2. Germline V CDR1 and CDR2: SQVTM, ANQGSEA. This CDR3 is 15 amino acids long. V lost 1 base and J lost 7; bases outside the gene matches: 7. In DNA form, the CDR3 reads TGCAGCGTTGAAGTGTTAGCGGGGGCCGGCGGGGAGCTGTTTTTT. Amino acid sequence: CSVEVLAGAGGELFF.

The chain uses TRBV3-1 (or the pseudogene TRBV3-2) and TRBJ1-6; tentatively, D is TRBD1 (6 bases). Germline V CDR1 and CDR2: LGHDT, YNNKEL (reference sequence). V was clipped by 4 bases and J by 7 bases, with 17 bases between them. The CDR3 is 16 residues long. The chain's CDR3 is CASSLGQNPANSPLHF. The CDR3 nucleotides read TGTGCCAGCAGCCTGGGACAAAATCCAGCCAATTCACCCCTCCACTTT.